The 17 T cell receptor beta chains listed next were all sequenced from one sample in a study of PD-1 blockade in classical Hodgkin lymphoma (dated by TCRdb to the early 2020s). Interpreted using the paper, the time point label stands for: cycle 1 day 1 (C1D1), immediately before nivolumab initiation. Every trial patient had relapsed after autologous stem cell transplantation, and cohorts A, B and C differed in prior brentuximab vedotin exposure. Libraries were built with the immunoSEQ multiplex PCR assay. The immuneACCESS repertoire file appears here via TCRdb, limited to in-frame rearrangements. These files lack a portion of the clones; in checked studies, under half of the deficit traces to unresolved V genes, and the cause of the others is not known. Here the sample has about 98,000 clones; roughly 92% occur a single time. The ten largest clonotypes hold less than 3.5% of the sample. This specimen consisted of peripheral blood mononuclear cells (PBMCs), obtained at baseline. The source of these receptors is a human donor with classical Hodgkin lymphoma.

The chain has TRBV7-8 and TRBJ2-3; TRBD2 matches 7 bases. The CDR3 spans 14 residues. Germline CDR1 and CDR2: SGHVS and FQNEAQ. With 5 bases clipped from V and 0 bases from J, the junction kept 2 bases outside the gene matches. The CDR3 sequence is CASSPLASTDTQYF. CDR3 DNA sequence: TGTGCCAGCAGCCCACTAGCGAGCACAGATACGCAGTATTTT.

The genes are TRBV19 and TRBJ2-1, with 11 nucleotides matching TRBD2. This CDR3 spans 17 amino acids. Germline V gene sequence: CDR1 LNHDA, CDR2 SQIVND (reference sequence). After removal of 2 bases from V and 0 bases from J, the junction contained 3 bases not matched to a gene. CDR3 amino acids: CASSIQGTSGSYNEQFF. The CDR3 DNA is TGTGCCAGTAGTATACAGGGGACTAGCGGCTCCTACAATGAGCAGTTCTTC.

The chain joins TRBV10-3 to TRBJ1-1; D possibly corresponds to TRBD1 (6 bases). V was cut by 3 bases and J by 7 bases, with 12 bases left in between. Looked up from germline, CDR1 is ENHRY and CDR2 is SYGVKD. The CDR3 is 13 residues long. DNA of the CDR3: TGTGCCATCAGTGAAAGGGCAGGGGTTGAAGCTTTCTTT. This sequence encodes CAISERAGVEAFF.

This chain joins TRBV5-4 and TRBJ2-1; no clear D gene. Trimming stripped 3 bases from V and 0 bases from J, with 10 bases between. The CDR3 spans 15 residues. Germline loops: CDR1 SGHNT, CDR2 YYREEE (reference sequence). CDR3 protein: CASSSPIFSYNEQFF. The CDR3 nucleotides are TGTGCCAGCAGCTCCCCAATATTCTCCTACAATGAGCAGTTCTTC.

The J gene is TRBJ2-7, the V gene TRBV11-3; D possibly uses TRBD1 or TRBD2 (6 bases each). The CDR3 is 15 residues long. Trimming shortened V by 6 bases and J by 3 bases, and 18 bases separated the two germline ends. Looked up from germline, CDR1 is SGHNT and CDR2 is YENEEA. The CDR3 loop is CASSPGGFEGYEQYF. CDR3 nucleotide sequence: TGTGCCAGCAGTCCCGGGGGCTTCGAGGGCTACGAGCAGTACTTC.

This clone was seen only once. This chain joins TRBV14 and TRBJ2-3, with D possibly TRBD1 on 6 matching bases. Trimming removed 4 bases from V and 0 bases from J, with 14 bases in between. Germline loops: CDR1 SGHDN, CDR2 FVKESK. The CDR3 loop spans 16 amino acids. CDR3 protein: CASSPGTLASTDTQYF. In DNA, the CDR3 is TGTGCCAGCAGCCCCGGGACACTGGCTAGCACAGATACGCAGTATTTT. Based on the CDR3 plus reference TRBV14 and TRBJ2-3, the full variable domain is EAGVTQFPSHSVIEKGQTVTLRCDPISGHDNLYWYRRVMGKEIKFLLHFVKESKQDESGMPNNRFLAERTGGTYSTLKVQPAELEDSGVYFCASSPGTLASTDTQYFGPGTRLTVL.

As DNA, the CDR3 is TGTGCCAGCGGGGGGCCTGGATTATACTTC. Its protein product is CASGGPGLYF. This sequence joins TRBV9 and TRBJ2-7, with D possibly being TRBD1 or TRBD2 (6 bases each). Germline-derived CDR1 and CDR2 are SGDLS and YYNGEE. The V and J ends lost 7 bases and 13 bases respectively, with 15 bases between them. The CDR3 is 10 amino acids.

CDR3 loop: CASSLRGSMNTEAFF. The CDR3, as DNA: TGTGCCAGCAGTCTCCGGGGTTCTATGAACACTGAAGCTTTCTTT. The V and J genes are TRBV28 and TRBJ1-1; D call uncertain. The CDR3 sequence is 15 residues long. From germline, CDR1 is MDHEN and CDR2 SYDVKM. V dropped 5 bases and J dropped 0 bases, with 13 bases sitting between them.

CDR3 amino acids: CASSSRTSGRVSYNEQFF. CDR3 in DNA: TGTGCCAGCAGCTCCCGGACTAGCGGGAGGGTGTCCTACAATGAGCAGTTCTTC. The V call is TRBV13, the J call TRBJ2-1, with 15 bases that match TRBD2. Germline-derived CDR1 and CDR2 are PRHDT and FYEKMQ (reference sequence). Trimming cost V 4 bases and J 1 base; bases outside gene matches: 5. CDR3 length: 18 residues.

The CDR3, as DNA: TGTGCCAGCAGCATAAGACAGGGCTCGAACACTGAAGCTTTCTTT. It codes for CASSIRQGSNTEAFF. V gene TRBV7-8 combines with J gene TRBJ1-1; 7 nucleotides align to TRBD1. The V gene end was trimmed by 5 bases and the J gene end by 1 base; junction bases not matched to a gene: 7. The CDR3 has 15 amino acids. Germline assignment: CDR1 SGHVS and CDR2 FQNEAQ. Variable domain in full (rest from reference TRBV7-8 and TRBJ1-1): GAGVSQSPRYKVAKRGQDVALRCDPISGHVSLFWYQQALGQGPEFLTYFQNEAQLDKSGLPSDRFFAERPEGSVSTLKIQRTQQEDSAVYLCASSIRQGSNTEAFFGQGTRLTVV.

The rearrangement joins TRBV6-5 to TRBJ1-1, with TRBD1 matching 8 bases. The V gene's germline CDR1 is MNHEY and CDR2 SVGAGI. V gave up 4 bases and J gave up 3 bases; unmatched junction bases: 1. The CDR3 extends over 13 amino acids. CDR3 DNA sequence: TGTGCCAGCAGTTCAGGGGGCTACACTGAAGCTTTCTTT. Translated, it gives CASSSGGYTEAFF.

Here the CDR3 reads CSVEGRDYGYTF. Here the CDR3 DNA reads TGCAGCGTTGAAGGTCGGGACTATGGCTACACCTTC. The rearrangement links TRBV29-1 to TRBJ1-2; no firm D call. V shed 1 base and J shed 3 bases, with 6 bases lying between them. CDR3 size: 12 residues. Germline V gives CDR1 SQVTM, CDR2 ANQGSEA.

This chain uses TRBV2 with TRBJ2-2; 13 bases match TRBD2. Germline V gene data show CDR1 as SNHLY and CDR2 as FYNNEI. V shed 3 bases and J 4 bases; nucleotides not matched to a gene: 5. The length of the CDR3 is 17 residues. CDR3 coding DNA: TGTGCCAGCAGTGAGCGGACTAGCGGGAGCGGCACCGGGGAGCTGTTTTTT. Protein sequence: CASSERTSGSGTGELFF.

CDR3 protein: CASSPSGVFYGYTF. DNA of the CDR3: TGTGCCAGCAGCCCTTCAGGGGTATTCTATGGCTACACCTTC. The genes are TRBV27 and TRBJ1-2; perhaps TRBD1 as D (6 bases). This CDR3 spans 14 amino acids. Germline V CDR1 and CDR2: MNHEY, SMNVEV (reference sequence). The germline V and J ends were trimmed by 6 bases and 4 bases, with 15 bases remaining between them.

This sequence joins TRBV6-5 and TRBJ2-3; TRBD1 or TRBD2 may be the D gene (5 bases each). In germline, CDR1 is MNHEY, CDR2 SVGAGI. This CDR3 contains 15 residues. V was clipped by 2 bases and J by 8 bases, with 17 bases between them. CDR3 bases: TGTGCCAGCAGTTACGGGACCTCGGGGTCGCGTACGCAGTATTTT. Translating gives CASSYGTSGSRTQYF.

This sequence joins TRBV6-1 and TRBJ1-2; D ambiguous. The CDR3 sequence is 13 residues long. V dropped 2 bases and J dropped 4 bases, with 8 bases sitting between them. The germline V gene has CDR1 MNHNS and CDR2 SASEGT. CDR3 loop: CASSETRIYGYTF. Written as DNA, the CDR3 is TGTGCCAGCAGTGAAACGCGGATCTATGGCTACACCTTC.

V is TRBV2 and J is TRBJ1-2, with 7 bases matching TRBD1. The germline V gene has CDR1 SNHLY and CDR2 FYNNEI. CDR3 size: 14 residues. Trimming took 5 bases from V and 3 from J; bases not matched to a gene: 6. The chain's CDR3 is CASSQTGSDYGYTF. CDR3 DNA: TGTGCCAGCAGTCAGACAGGGTCGGACTATGGCTACACCTTC.